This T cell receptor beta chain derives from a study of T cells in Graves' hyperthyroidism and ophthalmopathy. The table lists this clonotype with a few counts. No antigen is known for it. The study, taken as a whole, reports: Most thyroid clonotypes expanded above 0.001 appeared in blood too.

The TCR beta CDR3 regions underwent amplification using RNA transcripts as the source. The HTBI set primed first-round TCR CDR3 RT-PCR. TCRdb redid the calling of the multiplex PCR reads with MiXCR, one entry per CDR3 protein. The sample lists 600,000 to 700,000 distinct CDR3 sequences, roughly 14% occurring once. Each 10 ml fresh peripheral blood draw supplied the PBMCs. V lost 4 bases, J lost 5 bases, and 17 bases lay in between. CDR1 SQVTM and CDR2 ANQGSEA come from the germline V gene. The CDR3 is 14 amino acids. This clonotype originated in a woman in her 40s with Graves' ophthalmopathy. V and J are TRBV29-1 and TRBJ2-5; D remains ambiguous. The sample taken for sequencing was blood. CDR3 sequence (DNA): TGCAGCGTTGGGTTACTCCTACAACGGGAGACCCAGTACTTC. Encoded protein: CSVGLLLQRETQYF.